The source of this T cell receptor (beta chain) is a study of blood T cell repertoires in COVID-19. Study at large: Sample material is recorded as cDNA or gDNA derived from T cells, B-cell-depleted T cells, or PBMCs.

The data were produced by immunoSEQ multiplex PCR, yet TCRdb's version contains in-frame clones alone and is incomplete. There are fewer than 450,000 clones in the sample; 88% occur only once, and roughly 2% lies in the top ten. The age range of participants was about 18 to 100 years, with residence in about two dozen US areas. Participants had their cohort set by participant-reported clinical history. CDR3 length equals 17 residues. Trimming shortened V by 1 base and J by 4 bases, and 19 bases separated the two germline ends. CDR1 SGHVS and CDR2 FQNEAQ come from the germline V gene. The rearrangement uses TRBV7-8 and TRBJ1-1; the D gene is possibly TRBD1 (6 bases). The sequenced sample consisted of PBMCs or T cells enriched from blood (not recorded which). The source of this sequence is a woman aged 40 to 50 with acute COVID-19. CDR3 residues: CASSLEGGRRGGTEAFF. In DNA form, the CDR3 reads TGTGCCAGCAGCTTAGAAGGAGGACGTCGAGGGGGCACTGAAGCTTTCTTT. The variable domain in full, with the rest retrieved from reference TRBV7-8 and TRBJ1-1, is GAGVSQSPRYKVAKRGQDVALRCDPISGHVSLFWYQQALGQGPEFLTYFQNEAQLDKSGLPSDRFFAERPEGSVSTLKIQRTQQEDSAVYLCASSLEGGRRGGTEAFFGQGTRLTVV.